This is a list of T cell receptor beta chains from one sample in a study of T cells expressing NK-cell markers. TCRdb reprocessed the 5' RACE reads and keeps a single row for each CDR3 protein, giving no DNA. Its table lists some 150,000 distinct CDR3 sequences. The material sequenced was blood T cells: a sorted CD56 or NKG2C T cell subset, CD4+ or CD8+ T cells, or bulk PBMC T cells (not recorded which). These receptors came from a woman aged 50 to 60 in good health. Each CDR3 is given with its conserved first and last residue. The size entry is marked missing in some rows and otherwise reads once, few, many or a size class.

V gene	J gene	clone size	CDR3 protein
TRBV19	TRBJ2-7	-	CASDQGDGEQYF
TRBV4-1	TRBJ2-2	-	CATGQAWAGELFF
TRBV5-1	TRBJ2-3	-	CASSLLAPNPDTQYF
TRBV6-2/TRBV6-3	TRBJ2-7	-	CATRGIGAYEQYF
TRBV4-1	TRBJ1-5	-	CASSQEEQGGNQPQHF
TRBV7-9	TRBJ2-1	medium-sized	CASSLVLADYNEQFF
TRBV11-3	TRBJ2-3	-	CASSSHEDTQYF
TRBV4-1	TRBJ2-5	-	CASSQFPGQIQETQYF
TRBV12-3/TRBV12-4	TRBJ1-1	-	CASSLTAGTEAFF
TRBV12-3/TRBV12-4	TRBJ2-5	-	CASSLAATLETQYF
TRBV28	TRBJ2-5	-	CASSPYRSSPGETQYF
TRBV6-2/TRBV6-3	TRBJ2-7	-	CASSYQGDFNEQYF
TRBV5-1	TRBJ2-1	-	CASSFETGRSYNEQFF
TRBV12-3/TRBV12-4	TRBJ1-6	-	CASSFGRDTYSPLHF
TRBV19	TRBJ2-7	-	CASTRTLNHYEQYF